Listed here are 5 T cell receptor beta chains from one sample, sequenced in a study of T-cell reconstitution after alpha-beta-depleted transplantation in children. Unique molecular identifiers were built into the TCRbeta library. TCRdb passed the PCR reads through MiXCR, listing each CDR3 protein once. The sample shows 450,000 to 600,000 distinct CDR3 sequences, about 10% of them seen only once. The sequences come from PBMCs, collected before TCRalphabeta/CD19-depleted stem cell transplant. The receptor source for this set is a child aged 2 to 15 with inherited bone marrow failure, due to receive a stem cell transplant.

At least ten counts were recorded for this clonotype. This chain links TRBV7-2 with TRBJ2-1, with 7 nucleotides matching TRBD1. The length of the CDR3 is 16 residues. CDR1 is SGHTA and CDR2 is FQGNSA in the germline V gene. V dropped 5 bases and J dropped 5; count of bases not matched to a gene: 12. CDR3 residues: CASSPIFRDSHNEQFF. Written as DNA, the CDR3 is TGTGCCAGCAGCCCGATATTCAGGGACAGTCACAATGAGCAGTTCTTC.

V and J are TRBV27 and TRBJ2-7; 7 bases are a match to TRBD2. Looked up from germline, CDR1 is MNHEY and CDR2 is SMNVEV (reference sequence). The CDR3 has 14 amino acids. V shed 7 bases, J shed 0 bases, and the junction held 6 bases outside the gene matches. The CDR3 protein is CASKREGLSYEQYF. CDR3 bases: TGTGCCAGCAAAAGGGAGGGTCTCTCCTACGAGCAGTACTTC.

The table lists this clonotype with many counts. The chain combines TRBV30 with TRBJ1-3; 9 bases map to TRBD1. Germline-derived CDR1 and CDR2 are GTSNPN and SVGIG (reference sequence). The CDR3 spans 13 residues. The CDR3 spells CGTGVTSGNTIYF. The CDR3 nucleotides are TGTGGGACAGGGGTCACCTCTGGAAACACCATATATTTT.

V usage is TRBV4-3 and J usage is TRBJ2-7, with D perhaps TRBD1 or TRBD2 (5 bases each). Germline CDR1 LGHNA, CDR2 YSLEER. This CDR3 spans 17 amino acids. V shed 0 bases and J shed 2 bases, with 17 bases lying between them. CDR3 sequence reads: CASSQEGAAERTYEQYF. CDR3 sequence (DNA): TGCGCCAGCAGCCAAGAAGGGGCAGCGGAGCGGACCTACGAGCAGTACTTC.

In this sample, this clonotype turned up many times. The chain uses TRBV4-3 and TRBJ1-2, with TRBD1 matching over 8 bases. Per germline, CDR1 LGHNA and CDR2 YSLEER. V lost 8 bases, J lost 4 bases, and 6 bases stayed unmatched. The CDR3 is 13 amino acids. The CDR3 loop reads CASAPGQGYGYTF. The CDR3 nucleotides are TGCGCCAGCGCCCCAGGACAGGGCTATGGCTACACCTTC.